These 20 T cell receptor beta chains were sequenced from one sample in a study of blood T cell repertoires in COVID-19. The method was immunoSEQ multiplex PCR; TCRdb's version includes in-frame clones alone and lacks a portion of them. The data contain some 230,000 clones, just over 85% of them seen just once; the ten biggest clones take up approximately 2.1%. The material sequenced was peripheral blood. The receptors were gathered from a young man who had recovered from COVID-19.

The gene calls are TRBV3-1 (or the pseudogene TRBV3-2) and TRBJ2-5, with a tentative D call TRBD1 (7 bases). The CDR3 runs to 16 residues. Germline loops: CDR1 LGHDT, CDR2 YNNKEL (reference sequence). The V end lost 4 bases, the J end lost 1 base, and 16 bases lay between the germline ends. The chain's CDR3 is CASSPIRRDSQETQYF. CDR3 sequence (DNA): TGTGCCAGCAGCCCCATCCGGCGGGACAGCCAAGAGACCCAGTACTTC.

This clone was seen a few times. The CDR3 here is CASSPFQGVNTGELFF. CDR3 nucleotide sequence: TGTGCCAGCAGCCCATTCCAGGGGGTTAACACCGGGGAGCTGTTTTTT. The chain links TRBV7-2 to TRBJ2-2, with 7 bases identical to TRBD1. The V gene end was trimmed by 5 bases and the J gene end by 2 bases; junction bases not matched to a gene: 8. Germline values: CDR1 SGHTA, CDR2 FQGNSA. The CDR3 consists of 16 residues. The full variable domain, in which reference TRBV7-2 and TRBJ2-2 provide the parts outside the CDR3, is GAGVSQSPSNKVTEKGKDVELRCDPISGHTALYWYRQSLGQGLEFLIYFQGNSAPDKSGLPSDRFSAERTGGSVSTLTIQRTQQEDSAVYLCASSPFQGVNTGELFFGEGSRLTVL.

The chain's CDR3 is CASSQGTRYYEQYF. The CDR3 bases are TGTGCCAGCAGCCAAGGGACAAGGTACTACGAGCAGTACTTC. The chain joins TRBV3-1 (or the pseudogene TRBV3-2) to TRBJ2-7; D perhaps matches TRBD1 (5 bases). V gave up 1 base and J gave up 3 bases, with 10 bases separating them. Germline loops: CDR1 LGHDT, CDR2 YNNKEL (reference sequence). This CDR3 spans 14 amino acids.

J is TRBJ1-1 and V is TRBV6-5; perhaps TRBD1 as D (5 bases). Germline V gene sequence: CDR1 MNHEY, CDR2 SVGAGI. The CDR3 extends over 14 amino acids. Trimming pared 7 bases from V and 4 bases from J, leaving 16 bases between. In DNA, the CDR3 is TGTGCCAGCACTGGGGCCCGTCGGAGCACTGAAGCTTTCTTT. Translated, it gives CASTGARRSTEAFF.

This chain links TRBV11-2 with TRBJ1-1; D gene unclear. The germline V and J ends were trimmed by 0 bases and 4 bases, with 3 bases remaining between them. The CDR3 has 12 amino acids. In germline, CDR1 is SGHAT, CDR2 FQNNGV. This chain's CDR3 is CASSLEATEAFF. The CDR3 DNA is TGTGCCAGCAGCTTAGAGGCCACTGAAGCTTTCTTT.

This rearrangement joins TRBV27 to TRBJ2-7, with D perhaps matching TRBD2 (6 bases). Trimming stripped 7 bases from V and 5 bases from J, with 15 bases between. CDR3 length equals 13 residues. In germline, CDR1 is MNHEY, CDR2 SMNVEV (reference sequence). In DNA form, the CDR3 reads TGTGCCAGCAATTTGGCGGGGCCCAACGAGCAGTACTTC. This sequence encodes CASNLAGPNEQYF.

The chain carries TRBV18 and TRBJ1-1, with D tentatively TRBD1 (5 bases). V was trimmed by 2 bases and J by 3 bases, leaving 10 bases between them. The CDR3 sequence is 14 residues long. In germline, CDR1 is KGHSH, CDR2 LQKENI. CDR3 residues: CASSPYMTDTEAFF. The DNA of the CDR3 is TGTGCCAGCTCACCATACATGACAGACACTGAAGCTTTCTTT.

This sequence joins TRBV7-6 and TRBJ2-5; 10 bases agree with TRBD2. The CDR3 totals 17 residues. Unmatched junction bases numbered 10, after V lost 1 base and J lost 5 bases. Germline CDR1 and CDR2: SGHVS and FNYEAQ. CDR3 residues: CASSLEAKRGGRETQYF. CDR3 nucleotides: TGTGCCAGCAGCTTAGAGGCTAAGCGGGGGGGCAGGGAGACCCAGTACTTC. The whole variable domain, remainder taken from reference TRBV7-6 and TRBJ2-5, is GAGVSQSPRYKVTKRGQDVALRCDPISGHVSLYWYRQALGQGPEFLTYFNYEAQQDKSGLPNDRFSAERPEGSISTLTIQRTEQRDSAMYRCASSLEAKRGGRETQYFGPGTRLLVL.

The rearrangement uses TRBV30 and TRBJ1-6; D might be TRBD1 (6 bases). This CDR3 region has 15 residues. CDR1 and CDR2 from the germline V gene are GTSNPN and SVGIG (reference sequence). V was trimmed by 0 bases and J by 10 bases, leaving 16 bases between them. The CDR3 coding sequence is TGTGCCTGGAGTGTACAGGGCTGGGCGAGGTCACCCCTCCACTTT. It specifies CAWSVQGWARSPLHF.

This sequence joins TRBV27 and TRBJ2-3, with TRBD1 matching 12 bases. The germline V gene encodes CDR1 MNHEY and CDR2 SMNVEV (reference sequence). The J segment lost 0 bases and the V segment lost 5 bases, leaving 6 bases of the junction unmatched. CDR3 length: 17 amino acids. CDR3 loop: CASSPWGQGASTDTQYF. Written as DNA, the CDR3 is TGTGCCAGCAGTCCCTGGGGACAGGGGGCTAGCACAGATACGCAGTATTTT.

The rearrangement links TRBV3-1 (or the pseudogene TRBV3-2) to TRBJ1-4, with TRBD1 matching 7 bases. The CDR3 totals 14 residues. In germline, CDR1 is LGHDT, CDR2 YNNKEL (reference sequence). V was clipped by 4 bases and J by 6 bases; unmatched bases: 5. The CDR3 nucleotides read TGTGCCAGCAGCCTTCGACAGGGAGATGAAAAACTGTTTTTT. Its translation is CASSLRQGDEKLFF.

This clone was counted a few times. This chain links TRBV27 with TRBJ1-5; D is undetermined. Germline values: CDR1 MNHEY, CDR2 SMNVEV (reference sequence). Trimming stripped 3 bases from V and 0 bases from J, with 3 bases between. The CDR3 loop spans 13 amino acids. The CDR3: CASSFYSNQPQHF. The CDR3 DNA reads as TGTGCCAGCAGTTTCTATAGCAATCAGCCCCAGCATTTT.

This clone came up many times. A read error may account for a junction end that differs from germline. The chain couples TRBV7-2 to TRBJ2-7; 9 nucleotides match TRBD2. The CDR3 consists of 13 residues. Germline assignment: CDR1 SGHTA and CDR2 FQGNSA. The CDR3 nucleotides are TGTGCCAGCAGCTTGGGTGGGTCTAGCGGGGTACTCTTC. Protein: CASSLGGSSGVLF.

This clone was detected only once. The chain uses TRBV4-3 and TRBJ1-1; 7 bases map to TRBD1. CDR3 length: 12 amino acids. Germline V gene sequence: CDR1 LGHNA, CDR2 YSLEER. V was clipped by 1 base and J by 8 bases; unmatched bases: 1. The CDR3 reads CASSQVDREAFF. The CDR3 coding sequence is TGCGCCAGCAGCCAAGTGGACAGGGAAGCTTTCTTT.

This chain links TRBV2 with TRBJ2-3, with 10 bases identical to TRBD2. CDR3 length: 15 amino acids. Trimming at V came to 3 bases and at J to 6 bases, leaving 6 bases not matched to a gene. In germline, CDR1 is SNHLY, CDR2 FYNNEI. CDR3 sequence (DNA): TGTGCCAGCAGTGAGCAGCGGGGGGGCCGGGATACGCAGTATTTT. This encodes CASSEQRGGRDTQYF.

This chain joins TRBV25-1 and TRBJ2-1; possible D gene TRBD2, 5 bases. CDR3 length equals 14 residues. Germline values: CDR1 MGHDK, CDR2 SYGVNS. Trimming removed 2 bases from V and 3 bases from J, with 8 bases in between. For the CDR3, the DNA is TGTGCCAGCAGTGAAATTCGGGACTACAATGAGCAGTTCTTC. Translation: CASSEIRDYNEQFF.

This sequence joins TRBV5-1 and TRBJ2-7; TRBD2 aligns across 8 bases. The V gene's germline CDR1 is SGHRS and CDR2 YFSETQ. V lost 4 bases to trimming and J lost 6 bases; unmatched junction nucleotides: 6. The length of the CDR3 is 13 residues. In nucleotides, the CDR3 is TGCGCCAGCAGCCCCGGCGGACTAGCCGAGCAGTACTTC. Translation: CASSPGGLAEQYF.

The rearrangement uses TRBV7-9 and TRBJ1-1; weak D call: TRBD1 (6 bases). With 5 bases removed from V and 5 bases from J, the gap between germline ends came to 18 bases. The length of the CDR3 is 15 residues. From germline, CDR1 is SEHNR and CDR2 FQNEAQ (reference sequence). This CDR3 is CASSPTRTVTTEAFF. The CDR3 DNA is TGTGCCAGCAGCCCCACTAGGACAGTTACGACTGAAGCTTTCTTT.

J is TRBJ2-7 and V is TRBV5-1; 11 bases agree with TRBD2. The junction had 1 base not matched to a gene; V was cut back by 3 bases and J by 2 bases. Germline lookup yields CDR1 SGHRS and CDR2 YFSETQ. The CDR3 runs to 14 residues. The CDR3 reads CASSSTSGAYEQYF. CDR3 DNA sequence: TGCGCCAGCAGCTCGACTAGCGGGGCCTACGAGCAGTACTTC. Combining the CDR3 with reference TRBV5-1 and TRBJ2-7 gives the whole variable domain KAGVTQTPRYLIKTRGQQVTLSCSPISGHRSVSWYQQTPGQGLQFLFEYFSETQRNKGNFPGRFSGRQFSNSRSEMNVSTLELGDSALYLCASSSTSGAYEQYFGPGTRLTVT.

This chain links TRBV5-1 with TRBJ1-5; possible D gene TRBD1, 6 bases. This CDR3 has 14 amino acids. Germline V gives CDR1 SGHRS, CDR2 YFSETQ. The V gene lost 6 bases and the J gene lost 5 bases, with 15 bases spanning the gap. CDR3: CASTEGPGDQPQHF. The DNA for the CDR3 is TGCGCCAGCACCGAGGGGCCAGGGGATCAGCCCCAGCATTTT. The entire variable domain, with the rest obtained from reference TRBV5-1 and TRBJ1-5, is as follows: KAGVTQTPRYLIKTRGQQVTLSCSPISGHRSVSWYQQTPGQGLQFLFEYFSETQRNKGNFPGRFSGRQFSNSRSEMNVSTLELGDSALYLCASTEGPGDQPQHFGDGTRLSIL.